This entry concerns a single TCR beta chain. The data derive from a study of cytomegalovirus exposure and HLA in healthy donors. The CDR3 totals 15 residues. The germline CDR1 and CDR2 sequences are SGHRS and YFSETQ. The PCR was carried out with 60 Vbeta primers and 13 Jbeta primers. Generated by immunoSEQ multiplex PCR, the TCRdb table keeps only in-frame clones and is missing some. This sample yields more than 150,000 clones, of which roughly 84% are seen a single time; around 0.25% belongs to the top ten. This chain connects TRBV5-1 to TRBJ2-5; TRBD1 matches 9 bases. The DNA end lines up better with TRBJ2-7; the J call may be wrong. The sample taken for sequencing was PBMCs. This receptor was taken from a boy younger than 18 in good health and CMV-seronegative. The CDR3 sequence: CASSPSGQGLYEQYF. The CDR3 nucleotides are TGCGCCAGCAGCCCGTCGGGACAGGGTTTATACGAGCAGTACTTC.